Below, 12 T cell receptor beta chains from the same sample are listed, as sequenced in a study of T cell repertoires in cytomegalovirus infection (dated by TCRdb to between 2019 and 2020). This sample was sequenced with an Illumina HiSeq 1500. TCRdb applied fastp at Q25 and MiXCR to the public reads, then kept only in-frame beta chains. Here each entry gathers all rows of one CDR3 protein and keeps the most common genes and DNA. Recorded for this sample are 700,000 to 850,000 distinct CDR3 sequences; 30% to 35% of them occurred a single time. In total, the top ten clones hold under 15% of the sample. Their recognized antigens are unknown. The sample's treatment or condition, from its label and the paper: in vitro stimulation with specific CMV peptide epitopes to enrich CMV-specific T cells. The source was cultured CD8+ T cells from PBMCs, collected from culture after CMV antigen stimulation. The receptors come from a human donor in good health (CMV status not recorded). Some clones in this sample may be carry-over from other donors' samples.

This rearrangement joins TRBV20-1 to TRBJ1-3, with unresolved D. Trimming removed 0 bases at V and 0 bases at J, with 9 bases between. Germline V gene data show CDR1 as DFQATT and CDR2 as SNEGSKA (reference sequence). The CDR3 is 15 amino acids. CDR3 amino acids: CSARDWRFSGNTIYF. The CDR3 bases are TGCAGTGCTAGAGATTGGCGTTTCTCTGGAAACACCATATATTTT.

J is TRBJ1-2 and V is TRBV4-1; no definite D call. V dropped 1 base and J dropped 6 bases, with 12 bases sitting between them. CDR3 length: 14 residues. CDR1 is MGHRA and CDR2 is YSYEKL in the germline V gene. The CDR3 coding sequence is TGCGCCAGCAGCCAAGCCCTTTGGGTAGATGGCTACACCTTC. Its translation is CASSQALWVDGYTF.

This clonotype showed up many times. The rearrangement links TRBV6-2 or TRBV6-3 to TRBJ2-1, with TRBD1 as a possible D gene (5 bases). V was clipped by 0 bases and J by 7 bases, with 7 bases between them. Germline V gene sequence: CDR1 MNHEY, CDR2 SVGEGT. The CDR3 length is 13 residues. CDR3 sequence: CASSYSPGNEQFF. Here the CDR3 DNA reads TGTGCCAGCAGTTACTCGCCAGGGAATGAGCAGTTCTTC.

This chain uses TRBV13 with TRBJ2-5; D is unclear. Germline CDR1 PRHDT, CDR2 FYEKMQ (reference sequence). This CDR3 has 14 residues. The ends were cut back, 6 bases at V and 4 bases at J, with 15 bases in the middle. Here the CDR3 reads CASSPRGRLETQYF. CDR3 nucleotides: TGTGCCAGCAGTCCCCGAGGAAGATTAGAGACCCAGTACTTC.

The V call is TRBV5-6, the J call TRBJ2-2; 10 bases align to TRBD1. CDR3 length: 15 amino acids. Germline CDR1 and CDR2: SGHDT and YYEEEE. The V and J ends lost 2 bases and 8 bases, in that order; junction bases with no gene match: 6. The CDR3: CASSFPGTGAGELFF. The DNA of the CDR3 is TGTGCCAGCAGCTTTCCCGGGACAGGGGCTGGGGAGCTGTTTTTT.

Details on this clonotype: Mismatch with germline at one junction end may stem from a read error. The chain combines TRBV7-9 with TRBJ2-5; tentatively, D is TRBD2 (5 bases). The CDR3 is made up of 12 amino acids. Germline V gene data show CDR1 as SEHNR and CDR2 as FQNEAQ (reference sequence). The CDR3 region has the DNA TGTGACAGCGGCCCGGACGCAGGGACCCAGTACTTC. It translates to CDSGPDAGTQYF.

This clonotype has more than one count but fewer than ten. The chain couples TRBV7-6 to TRBJ2-5, with TRBD2 matching over 10 bases. This CDR3 spans 14 amino acids. V shed 8 bases and J 4 bases; nucleotides not matched to a gene: 7. The V gene's germline CDR1 is SGHVS and CDR2 FNYEAQ. The CDR3 nucleotides read TGTGCCAGCCGGTCTCGGACTAGCGGAGAGACCCAGTACTTC. Translation: CASRSRTSGETQYF.

The chain couples TRBV7-2 to TRBJ2-6; D is ambiguous. Germline V gene data show CDR1 as SGHTA and CDR2 as FQGNSA. The CDR3 runs to 15 residues. V was trimmed by 8 bases and J by 2 bases, leaving 13 bases between them. The CDR3 region is CASPTPSPGANVLTF. The CDR3 DNA follows: TGTGCCAGCCCCACCCCGTCTCCTGGGGCCAACGTCCTGACTTTC.

V gene TRBV7-6 combines with J gene TRBJ2-2, with a possible D match to TRBD2 (6 bases). Deletions cut 8 bases from V and 7 bases from J, with 11 bases between. Germline values: CDR1 SGHVS, CDR2 FNYEAQ. This CDR3 comprises 12 residues. This CDR3 reads CASALGGGELFF. The CDR3 nucleotides read TGTGCCAGCGCCCTGGGGGGCGGGGAGCTGTTTTTT.

The V and J genes are TRBV27 and TRBJ2-3; the D gene could be TRBD1 or TRBD2 (6 bases each). The germline V gene has CDR1 MNHEY and CDR2 SMNVEV (reference sequence). CDR3 size: 14 residues. V dropped 4 bases and J dropped 3 bases, with 11 bases sitting between them. The CDR3 nucleotides read TGTGCCAGCAGTTCCATAGGGGGGACAGATACGCAGTATTTT. This codes for CASSSIGGTDTQYF.

This clonotype was counted ten times or more. V and J are TRBV15 and TRBJ1-2; 7 bases line up with TRBD1. CDR3 length: 16 residues. Germline values: CDR1 LNHNV, CDR2 YYDKDF (reference sequence). Trimming at V came to 0 bases and at J to 1 base, leaving 5 bases not matched to a gene. CDR3 residues: CATSREGQHFNYGYTF. CDR3 bases: TGTGCCACCAGCAGAGAGGGACAGCATTTTAACTATGGCTACACCTTC.

In this sample, this clonotype turned up a few times. The chain has TRBV12-3 or TRBV12-4 and TRBJ1-2; no clear D. CDR3 size: 15 residues. V lost 5 bases and J lost 5, with 18 bases in between. CDR3 DNA: TGTGCCAGCAGTATCTCCACAGTCTCGCCGTATGGCTACACCTTC. Protein sequence: CASSISTVSPYGYTF.